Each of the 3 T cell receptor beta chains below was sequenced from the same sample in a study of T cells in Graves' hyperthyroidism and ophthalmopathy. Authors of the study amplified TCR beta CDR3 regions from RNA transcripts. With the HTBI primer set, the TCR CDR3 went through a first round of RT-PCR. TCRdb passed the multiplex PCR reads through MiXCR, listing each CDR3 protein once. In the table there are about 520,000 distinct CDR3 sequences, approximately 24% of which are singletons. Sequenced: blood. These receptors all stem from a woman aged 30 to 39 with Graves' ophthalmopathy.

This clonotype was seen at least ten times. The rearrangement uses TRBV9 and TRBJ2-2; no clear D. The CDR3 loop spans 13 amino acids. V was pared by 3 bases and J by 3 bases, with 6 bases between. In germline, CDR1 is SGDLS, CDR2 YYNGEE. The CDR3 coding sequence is TGTGCCAGCAGCGCCGCCGACACCGGGGAGCTGTTTTTT. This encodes CASSAADTGELFF.

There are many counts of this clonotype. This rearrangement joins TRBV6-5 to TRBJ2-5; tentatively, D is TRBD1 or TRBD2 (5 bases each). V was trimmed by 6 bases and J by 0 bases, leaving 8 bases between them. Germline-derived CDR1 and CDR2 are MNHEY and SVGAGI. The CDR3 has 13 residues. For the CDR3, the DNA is TGTGCCAGCAGACCGGGACACCAAGAGACCCAGTACTTC. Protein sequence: CASRPGHQETQYF.

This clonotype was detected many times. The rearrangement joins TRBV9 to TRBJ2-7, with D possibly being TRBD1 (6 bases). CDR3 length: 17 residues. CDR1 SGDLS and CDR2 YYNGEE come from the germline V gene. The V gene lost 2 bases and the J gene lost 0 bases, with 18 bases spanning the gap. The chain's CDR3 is CASSVTGFGPLSYEQYF. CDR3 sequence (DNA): TGTGCCAGCAGCGTTACAGGGTTCGGGCCCCTCTCCTACGAGCAGTACTTC.